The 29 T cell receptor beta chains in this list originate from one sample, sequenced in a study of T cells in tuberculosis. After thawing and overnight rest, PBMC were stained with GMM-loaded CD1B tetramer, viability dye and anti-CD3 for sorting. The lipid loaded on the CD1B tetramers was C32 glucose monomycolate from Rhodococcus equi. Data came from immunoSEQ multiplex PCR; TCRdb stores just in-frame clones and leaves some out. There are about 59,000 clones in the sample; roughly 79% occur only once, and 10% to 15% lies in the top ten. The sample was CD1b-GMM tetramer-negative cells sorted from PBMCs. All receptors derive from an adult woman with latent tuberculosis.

The chain's CDR3 is CASSTSGRAAGPLRQETQYF. In DNA, the CDR3 is TGTGCCAGCAGTACTAGCGGGAGGGCCGCGGGTCCCCTTCGCCAAGAGACCCAGTACTTC. V and J are TRBV2 and TRBJ2-5; TRBD2 aligns across 13 bases. The CDR3 consists of 20 residues. Germline CDR1 and CDR2: SNHLY and FYNNEI. With 5 bases clipped from V and 1 base from J, the junction kept 16 bases outside the gene matches.

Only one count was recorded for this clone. The CDR3 protein is CASSFSATTYEQYF. In nucleotides, the CDR3 is TGTGCCAGCAGCTTCTCGGCGACTACCTACGAGCAGTACTTC. This chain uses TRBV7-2 with TRBJ2-7; TRBD2 is a possible D gene (5 bases). In germline, CDR1 is SGHTA, CDR2 FQGNSA. V lost 3 bases and J 2 bases, leaving 11 bases between the germline ends. This CDR3 contains 14 residues.

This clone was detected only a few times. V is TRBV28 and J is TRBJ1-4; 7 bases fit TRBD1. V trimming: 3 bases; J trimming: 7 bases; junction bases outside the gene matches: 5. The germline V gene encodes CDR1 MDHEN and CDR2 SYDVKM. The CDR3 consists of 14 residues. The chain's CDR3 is CASSFGGGGEKLFF. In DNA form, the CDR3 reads TGTGCCAGCAGTTTTGGAGGGGGCGGTGAAAAACTGTTTTTT.

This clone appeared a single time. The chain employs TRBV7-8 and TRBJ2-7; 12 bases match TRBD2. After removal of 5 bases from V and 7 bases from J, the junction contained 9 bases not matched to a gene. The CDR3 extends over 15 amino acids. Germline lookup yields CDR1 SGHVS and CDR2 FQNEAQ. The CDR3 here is CASSIPGLAGLEQYF. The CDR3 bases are TGTGCCAGCAGCATACCGGGACTAGCGGGTCTGGAGCAGTACTTC. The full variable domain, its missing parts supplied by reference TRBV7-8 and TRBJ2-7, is GAGVSQSPRYKVAKRGQDVALRCDPISGHVSLFWYQQALGQGPEFLTYFQNEAQLDKSGLPSDRFFAERPEGSVSTLKIQRTQQEDSAVYLCASSIPGLAGLEQYFGPGTRLTVT.

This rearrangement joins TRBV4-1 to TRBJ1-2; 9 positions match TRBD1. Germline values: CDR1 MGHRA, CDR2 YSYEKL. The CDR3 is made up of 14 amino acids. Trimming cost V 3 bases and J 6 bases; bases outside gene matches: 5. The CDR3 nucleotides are TGCGCCAGCAGCCACCCCGGGACAGGGAATGGCTACACCTTC. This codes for CASSHPGTGNGYTF.

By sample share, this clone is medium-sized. The CDR3 reads CASGLVPGGEGRGEQYF. DNA of the CDR3: TGTGCTAGTGGTTTGGTTCCCGGCGGGGAGGGAAGAGGGGAGCAGTACTTC. The V call is TRBV12-5, the J call TRBJ2-7, with 7 bases matching TRBD2. Germline lookup yields CDR1 LGHNT and CDR2 FRNRAP. V was clipped by 0 bases and J by 7 bases; unmatched bases: 15. This CDR3 comprises 17 residues. Full variable domain (missing parts from reference TRBV12-5 and TRBJ2-7): DARVTQTPRHKVTEMGQEVTMRCQPILGHNTVFWYRQTMMQGLELLAYFRNRAPLDDSGMPKDRFSAEMPDATLATLKIQPSEPRDSAVYFCASGLVPGGEGRGEQYFGPGTRLTVT.

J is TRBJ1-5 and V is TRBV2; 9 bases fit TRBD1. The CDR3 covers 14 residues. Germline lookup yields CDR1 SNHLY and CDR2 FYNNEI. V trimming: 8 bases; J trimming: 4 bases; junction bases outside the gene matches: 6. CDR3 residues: CASARQGGNQPQHF. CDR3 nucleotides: TGTGCCAGCGCCCGACAGGGGGGGAATCAGCCCCAGCATTTT.

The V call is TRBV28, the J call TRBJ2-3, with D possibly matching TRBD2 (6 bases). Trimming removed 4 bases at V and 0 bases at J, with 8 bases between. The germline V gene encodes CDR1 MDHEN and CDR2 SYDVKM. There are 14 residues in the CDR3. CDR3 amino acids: CASSWEASTDTQYF. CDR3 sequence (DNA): TGTGCCAGCAGTTGGGAGGCTAGCACAGATACGCAGTATTTT.

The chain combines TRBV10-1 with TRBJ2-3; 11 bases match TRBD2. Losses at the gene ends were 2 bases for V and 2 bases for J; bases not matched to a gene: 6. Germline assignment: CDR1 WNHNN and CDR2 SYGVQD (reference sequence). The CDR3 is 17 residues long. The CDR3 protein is CASSETSGSPFTDTQYF. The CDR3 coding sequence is TGCGCCAGCAGTGAGACTAGCGGGAGTCCCTTCACAGATACGCAGTATTTT.

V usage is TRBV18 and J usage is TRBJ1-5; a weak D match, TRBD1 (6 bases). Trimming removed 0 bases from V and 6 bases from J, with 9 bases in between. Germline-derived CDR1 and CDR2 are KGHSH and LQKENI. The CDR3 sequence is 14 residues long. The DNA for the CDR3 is TGTGCCAGCTCACCACCGGGGGCAGGTCAGCCCCAGCATTTT. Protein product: CASSPPGAGQPQHF.

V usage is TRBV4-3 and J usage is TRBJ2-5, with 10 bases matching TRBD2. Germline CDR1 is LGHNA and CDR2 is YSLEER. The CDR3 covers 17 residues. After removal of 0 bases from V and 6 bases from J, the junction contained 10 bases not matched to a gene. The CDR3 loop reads CASSQDPQRGGLQTQYF. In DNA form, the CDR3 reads TGCGCCAGCAGCCAAGATCCACAGCGGGGGGGCCTCCAGACCCAGTACTTC.

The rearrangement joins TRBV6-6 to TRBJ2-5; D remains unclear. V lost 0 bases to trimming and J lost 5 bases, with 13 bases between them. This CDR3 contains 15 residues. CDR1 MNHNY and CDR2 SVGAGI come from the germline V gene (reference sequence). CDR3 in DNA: TGTGCCAGCAGTTACTCGAGTAGGCACGGGGAGACCCAGTACTTC. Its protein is CASSYSSRHGETQYF.

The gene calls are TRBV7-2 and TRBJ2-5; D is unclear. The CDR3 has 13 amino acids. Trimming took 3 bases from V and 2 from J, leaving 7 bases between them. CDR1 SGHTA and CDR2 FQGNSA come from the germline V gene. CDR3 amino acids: CASSFALQETQYF. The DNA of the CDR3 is TGTGCCAGCAGCTTCGCACTACAAGAGACCCAGTACTTC. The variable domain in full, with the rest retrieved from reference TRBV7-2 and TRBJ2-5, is GAGVSQSPSNKVTEKGKDVELRCDPISGHTALYWYRQSLGQGLEFLIYFQGNSAPDKSGLPSDRFSAERTGGSVSTLTIQRTQQEDSAVYLCASSFALQETQYFGPGTRLLVL.

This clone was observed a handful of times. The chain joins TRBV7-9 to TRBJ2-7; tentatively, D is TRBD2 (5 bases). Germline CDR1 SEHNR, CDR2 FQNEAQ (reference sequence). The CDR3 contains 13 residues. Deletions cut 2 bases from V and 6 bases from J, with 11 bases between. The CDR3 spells CASSLRAEGEQYF. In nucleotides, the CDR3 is TGTGCCAGCAGCTTAAGGGCAGAGGGCGAGCAGTACTTC.

The CDR3 sequence is CASSFRGQGDEQYF. DNA of the CDR3: TGTGCCAGCAGCTTTCGCGGACAGGGGGACGAGCAGTACTTC. The chain joins TRBV11-3 to TRBJ2-7; TRBD1 matches 10 bases. V lost 3 bases and J lost 5; bases outside the gene matches: 4. The CDR3 totals 14 residues. Germline-derived CDR1 and CDR2 are SGHNT and YENEEA. The full variable domain, in which reference TRBV11-3 and TRBJ2-7 provide the parts outside the CDR3, is EAGVVQSPRYKIIEKKQPVAFWCNPISGHNTLYWYLQNLGQGPELLIRYENEEAVDDSQLPKDRFSAERLKGVDSTLKIQPAELGDSAVYLCASSFRGQGDEQYFGPGTRLTVT.

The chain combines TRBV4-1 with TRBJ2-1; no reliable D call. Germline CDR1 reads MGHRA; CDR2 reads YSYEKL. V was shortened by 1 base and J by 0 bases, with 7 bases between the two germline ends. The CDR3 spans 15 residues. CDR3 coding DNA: TGCGCCAGCAGCCAAGGGCAGTTCTCCTACAATGAGCAGTTCTTC. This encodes CASSQGQFSYNEQFF.

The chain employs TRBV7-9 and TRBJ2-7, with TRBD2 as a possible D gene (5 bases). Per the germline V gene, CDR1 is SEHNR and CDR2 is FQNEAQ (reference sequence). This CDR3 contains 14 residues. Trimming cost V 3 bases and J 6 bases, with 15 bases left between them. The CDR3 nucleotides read TGTGCCAGCAGCTTTAATGGACGAGCGGTCGAGCAGTACTTC. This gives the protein CASSFNGRAVEQYF. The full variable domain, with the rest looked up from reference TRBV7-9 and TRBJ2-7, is DTGVSQNPRHKITKRGQNVTFRCDPISEHNRLYWYRQTLGQGPEFLTYFQNEAQLEKSRLLSDRFSAERPKGSFSTLEIQRTEQGDSAMYLCASSFNGRAVEQYFGPGTRLTVT.

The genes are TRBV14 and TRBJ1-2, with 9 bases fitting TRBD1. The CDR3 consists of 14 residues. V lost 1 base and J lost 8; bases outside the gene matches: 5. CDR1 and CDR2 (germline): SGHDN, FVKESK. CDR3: CASSQGGTGSGYTF. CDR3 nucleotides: TGTGCCAGCAGCCAAGGCGGGACAGGGAGCGGCTACACCTTC.

The CDR3 DNA follows: TGTGCCAGCAGCTCAGGGGGTGGAGGTATGAGTGGCTACACCTTC. Translation: CASSSGGGGMSGYTF. The chain combines TRBV7-3 with TRBJ1-2; 7 positions agree with TRBD1. The CDR3 is made up of 15 amino acids. V was pared by 4 bases and J by 7 bases, with 12 bases of the junction left unmatched. In germline, CDR1 is SGHTA, CDR2 FQGTGA.

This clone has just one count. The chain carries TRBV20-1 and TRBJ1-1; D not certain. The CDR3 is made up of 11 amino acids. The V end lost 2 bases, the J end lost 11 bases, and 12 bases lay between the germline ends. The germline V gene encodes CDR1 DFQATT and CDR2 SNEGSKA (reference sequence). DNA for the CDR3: TGCAGTGCTAGAAGTGGGCCCTGGGCTTTCTTT. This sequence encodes CSARSGPWAFF.

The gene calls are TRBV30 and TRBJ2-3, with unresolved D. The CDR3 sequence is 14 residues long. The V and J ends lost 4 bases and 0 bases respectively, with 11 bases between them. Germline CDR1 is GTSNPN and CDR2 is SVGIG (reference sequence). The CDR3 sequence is CAWKRRISTDTQYF. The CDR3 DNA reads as TGTGCCTGGAAGCGACGGATTAGCACAGATACGCAGTATTTT.

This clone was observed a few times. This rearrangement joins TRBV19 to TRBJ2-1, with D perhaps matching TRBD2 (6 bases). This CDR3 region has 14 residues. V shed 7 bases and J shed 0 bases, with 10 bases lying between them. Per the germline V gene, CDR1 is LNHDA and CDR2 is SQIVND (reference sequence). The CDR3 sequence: CASTRGTSYNEQFF. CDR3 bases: TGTGCCAGTACCCGCGGGACCTCCTACAATGAGCAGTTCTTC.

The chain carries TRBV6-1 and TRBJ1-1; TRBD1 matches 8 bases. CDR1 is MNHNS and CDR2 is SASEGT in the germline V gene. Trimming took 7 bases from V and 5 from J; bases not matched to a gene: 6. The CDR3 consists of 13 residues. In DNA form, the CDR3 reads TGTGCCAGCACTGGACAGGGAGGAACTGAAGCTTTCTTT. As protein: CASTGQGGTEAFF.

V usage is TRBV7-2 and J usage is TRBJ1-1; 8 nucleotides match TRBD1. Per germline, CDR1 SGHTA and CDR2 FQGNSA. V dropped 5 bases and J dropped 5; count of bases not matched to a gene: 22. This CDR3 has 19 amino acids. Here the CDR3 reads CASSLWEWGRGRVGTEAFF. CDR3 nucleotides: TGTGCCAGCAGCCTCTGGGAGTGGGGCAGGGGGCGAGTAGGTACTGAAGCTTTCTTT.

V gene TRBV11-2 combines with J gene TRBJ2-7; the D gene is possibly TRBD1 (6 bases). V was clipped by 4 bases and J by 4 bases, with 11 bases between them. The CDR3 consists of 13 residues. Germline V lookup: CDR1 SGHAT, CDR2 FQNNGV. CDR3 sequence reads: CASSYATGYEQYF. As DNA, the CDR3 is TGTGCCAGCAGCTATGCAACAGGGTACGAGCAGTACTTC.

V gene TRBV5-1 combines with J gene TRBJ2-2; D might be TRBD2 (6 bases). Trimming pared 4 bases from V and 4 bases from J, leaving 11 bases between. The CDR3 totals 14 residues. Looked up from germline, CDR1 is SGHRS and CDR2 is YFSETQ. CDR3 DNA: TGCGCCAGCAGCCCGAGGGACTCCACCGGGGAGCTGTTTTTT. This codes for CASSPRDSTGELFF.

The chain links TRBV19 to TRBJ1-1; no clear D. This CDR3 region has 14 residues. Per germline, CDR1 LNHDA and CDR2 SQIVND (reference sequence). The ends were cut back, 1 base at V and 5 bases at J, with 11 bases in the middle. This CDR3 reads CASSIGGGRTEAFF. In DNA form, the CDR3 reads TGTGCCAGTAGTATAGGTGGAGGGCGGACTGAAGCTTTCTTT.

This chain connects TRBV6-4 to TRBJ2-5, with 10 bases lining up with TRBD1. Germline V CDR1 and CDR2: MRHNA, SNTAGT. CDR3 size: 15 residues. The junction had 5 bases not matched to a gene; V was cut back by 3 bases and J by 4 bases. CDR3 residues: CASSESGQGLETQYF. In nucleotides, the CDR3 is TGTGCCAGCAGTGAGTCGGGACAGGGGTTAGAGACCCAGTACTTC.

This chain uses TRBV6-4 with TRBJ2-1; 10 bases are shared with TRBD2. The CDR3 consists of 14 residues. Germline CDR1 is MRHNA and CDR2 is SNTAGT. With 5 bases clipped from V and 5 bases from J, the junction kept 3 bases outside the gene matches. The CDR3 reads CASSTLAGNNEQFF. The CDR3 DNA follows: TGTGCCAGCAGTACACTAGCGGGGAACAATGAGCAGTTCTTC.